The rows below give T cell receptor beta chains drawn from one sample of a study of CD8 T cells in ankylosing spondylitis. One entry per CDR3 protein results from TCRdb running MiXCR on the 5' RACE reads. This repertoire shows 300,000 to 350,000 distinct CDR3 sequences, less than 25% found once; its top ten account for roughly 3.6%. The specimen sequenced was blood, either unsorted or a sorted T cell fraction (not recorded which). The receptors were gathered from a female donor with ankylosing spondylitis or in good health (not recorded which). CDR3s include the opening cysteine and the closing phenylalanine or tryptophan. Each record gives: CDR3 DNA, CDR3 protein, V gene, clone size, D gene, J gene. A D gene is named only where the DNA matches it firmly. Clone sizes are given selectively: once, few, many, or a class where the clone is expanded.

CDR3nt: TGTGCCAGCTCACCACGAAGCGGCCAAGAGACCCAGTACTTC
CDR3aa: CASSPRSGQETQYF
v_gene: TRBV18
abundance: few
d_gene: .
j_gene: TRBJ2-5

CDR3nt: TGTGCCAGCAGTTATTTGGACCGAGAGACCCAGTACTTC
CDR3aa: CASSYLDRETQYF
v_gene: TRBV6-5
abundance: .
d_gene: .
j_gene: TRBJ2-5

CDR3nt: TGTGCCAGCAGCCCGTGGATCTACAATGAGCAGTTCTTC
CDR3aa: CASSPWIYNEQFF
v_gene: TRBV7-2
abundance: few
d_gene: .
j_gene: TRBJ2-1

CDR3nt: TGCAGTGCTAGCGACACTGAAGCTTTCTTT
CDR3aa: CSASDTEAFF
v_gene: TRBV20-1
abundance: few
d_gene: .
j_gene: TRBJ1-1

CDR3nt: TGTGCCAGCAGTCCCTCGGTAAACTATGGCTACACCTTC
CDR3aa: CASSPSVNYGYTF
v_gene: TRBV12-3/TRBV12-4
abundance: .
d_gene: .
j_gene: TRBJ1-2

CDR3nt: TGCAGCGTTGATCCGACAGCCTCATACTTCACAGATACGCAGTATTTT
CDR3aa: CSVDPTASYFTDTQYF
v_gene: TRBV29-1
abundance: few
d_gene: .
j_gene: TRBJ2-3

CDR3nt: TGCAGCGTTGGGTCTAGGAGATACGAGCAGTACTTC
CDR3aa: CSVGSRRYEQYF
v_gene: TRBV29-1
abundance: .
d_gene: .
j_gene: TRBJ2-7

CDR3nt: TGTGCCAGCAGTTACTCGACGGGGGCGTTCTACAATGAGCAGTTCTTC
CDR3aa: CASSYSTGAFYNEQFF
v_gene: TRBV6-5
abundance: .
d_gene: .
j_gene: TRBJ2-1

CDR3nt: TGTGCCAGCAGCTTAGTGGCGGGAGGAGCCCAAGAGACCCAGTACTTC
CDR3aa: CASSLVAGGAQETQYF
v_gene: TRBV7-2
abundance: few
d_gene: TRBD2
j_gene: TRBJ2-5

CDR3nt: TGTGCCAGCAGCTGGGCAGGGTACGAGCAGTACTTC
CDR3aa: CASSWAGYEQYF
v_gene: TRBV7-2
abundance: .
d_gene: .
j_gene: TRBJ2-7

CDR3nt: TGTGCCACCCTTCAGGGGCTCCCCTACGAGCAGTACTTC
CDR3aa: CATLQGLPYEQYF
v_gene: TRBV24-1
abundance: .
d_gene: .
j_gene: TRBJ2-7

CDR3nt: TGCGCCAGCAGCAGCCACAGGGGCCCCTACGAGCAGTACTTC
CDR3aa: CASSSHRGPYEQYF
v_gene: TRBV4-3
abundance: .
d_gene: TRBD1
j_gene: TRBJ2-7

CDR3nt: TGTGCCAGCAGCCTTGCGGGACTAGCGGGAGAAGCGCAGTACTTC
CDR3aa: CASSLAGLAGEAQYF
v_gene: TRBV7-2
abundance: .
d_gene: TRBD2
j_gene: TRBJ2-7

CDR3nt: TGTGCCAGCAGCTTAAAATTTCGCGGGAGCCAAGAGACCCAGTACTTC
CDR3aa: CASSLKFRGSQETQYF
v_gene: TRBV13
abundance: .
d_gene: TRBD2
j_gene: TRBJ2-5

CDR3nt: TGCAGTGCTAGACCAGACCTGGGTGCCGGGGAAGCTTTCTTT
CDR3aa: CSARPDLGAGEAFF
v_gene: TRBV20-1
abundance: .
d_gene: .
j_gene: TRBJ1-1